The 13 T cell receptor beta chains listed next were all sequenced from one sample in a study of T cells in Graves' hyperthyroidism and ophthalmopathy. TCR beta CDR3 region amplification was performed from RNA transcripts. In the first-round RT-PCR of the TCR CDR3, the HTBI primer set was used. Using its own MiXCR run on the multiplex PCR reads, TCRdb lists one record per CDR3 protein. Of 380,000 or so distinct CDR3 sequences in the sample, roughly 13% were seen once. The material sequenced was blood. The receptors come from a man aged 25 to 40 with Graves' hyperthyroidism that later progressed to Graves' ophthalmopathy.

This clonotype was observed a few times. The J gene is TRBJ2-2, the V gene TRBV2, with TRBD2 identical over 10 bases. The CDR3 loop spans 18 amino acids. The V and J ends lost 0 bases and 2 bases, in that order; junction bases with no gene match: 6. Germline CDR1 and CDR2: SNHLY and FYNNEI. The CDR3 loop reads CASSEASGGTFNTGELFF. The CDR3 nucleotides are TGTGCCAGCAGTGAAGCTAGCGGGGGGACCTTTAACACCGGGGAGCTGTTTTTT.

This clonotype was recorded many times. The V gene is TRBV7-2, the J gene TRBJ2-5, with 14 bases identical to TRBD2. Germline CDR1 and CDR2: SGHTA and FQGNSA. After removal of 1 base from V and 5 bases from J, the junction contained 6 bases not matched to a gene. The CDR3 spans 17 residues. The CDR3 region has the DNA TGTGCCAGCAGCTTAGTGACTAGCGGGGGGGCCTGGGAGACCCAGTACTTC. Its translation: CASSLVTSGGAWETQYF.

The chain is built from TRBV5-1 and TRBJ2-5; 14 bases match TRBD2. Germline V CDR1 and CDR2: SGHRS, YFSETQ. The V gene end was trimmed by 4 bases and the J gene end by 5 bases; junction bases not matched to a gene: 7. This CDR3 spans 16 amino acids. This CDR3 reads CASSDRLAGGLETQYF. In DNA form, the CDR3 reads TGCGCCAGCAGCGACCGACTAGCGGGGGGGCTGGAGACCCAGTACTTC.

This chain joins TRBV12-5 and TRBJ1-2; D possibly corresponds to TRBD1 (5 bases). Between the trimmed V and J ends, which lost 0 bases and 6 bases, there was a span of 8 bases. This CDR3 region has 13 residues. Germline CDR1 reads LGHNT; CDR2 reads FRNRAP. As DNA, the CDR3 is TGTGCTAGTGGTTTGGTTCCGGGGCATGGCTACACCTTC. It encodes CASGLVPGHGYTF.

This clonotype appeared many times. The gene calls are TRBV7-2 and TRBJ2-7; possible D gene TRBD1, 5 bases. Trimming took 7 bases from V and 0 from J, leaving 13 bases between them. CDR1 is SGHTA and CDR2 is FQGNSA in the germline V gene. CDR3 length: 14 amino acids. CDR3 loop: CASKNRPDSYEQYF. The CDR3 nucleotides read TGTGCCAGCAAGAACAGGCCCGACTCCTACGAGCAGTACTTC.

This chain uses TRBV6-6 with TRBJ1-1; tentatively, D is TRBD1 (5 bases). V lost 0 bases, J lost 8 bases, and 10 bases lay in between. This CDR3 has 13 amino acids. Per germline, CDR1 MNHNY and CDR2 SVGAGI (reference sequence). The CDR3 reads CASSYSGDQEAFF. DNA of the CDR3: TGTGCCAGCAGTTACTCGGGGGACCAGGAAGCTTTCTTT.

This clonotype was seen at least ten times. This chain links TRBV28 with TRBJ1-1; 7 positions match TRBD1. The CDR3 contains 14 residues. V gave up 8 bases and J gave up 4 bases; unmatched junction bases: 10. The V gene's germline CDR1 is MDHEN and CDR2 SYDVKM. CDR3 loop: CASCSGGKGTEAFF. In DNA, the CDR3 is TGTGCCAGCTGCTCAGGGGGTAAAGGCACTGAAGCTTTCTTT.

This clonotype was counted only a few times. The CDR3 DNA reads as TGCAGTGCTAGAGTGTTGGTAGCGGGGGATTTAGATACGCAGTATTTT. It translates to CSARVLVAGDLDTQYF. The chain has TRBV20-1 and TRBJ2-3; TRBD2 aligns across 9 bases. The trim removed 1 base at V and 5 bases at J, leaving 10 bases unmatched. The CDR3 length is 16 residues. Germline V CDR1 and CDR2: DFQATT, SNEGSKA (reference sequence).

The sample holds many counts of this clonotype. The chain employs TRBV7-9 and TRBJ2-5; 7 bases match TRBD1. Germline values: CDR1 SEHNR, CDR2 FQNEAQ (reference sequence). V gave up 2 bases and J gave up 2 bases; unmatched junction bases: 8. CDR3 length equals 16 residues. CDR3 residues: CASSLRGGERQETQYF. DNA for the CDR3: TGTGCCAGCAGCTTACGAGGGGGCGAAAGGCAAGAGACCCAGTACTTC.

In its sample, this clonotype was seen a few times. The V and J genes are TRBV7-6 and TRBJ1-6; TRBD1 matches 7 bases. The CDR3 sequence is 15 residues long. The J segment lost 3 bases and the V segment lost 5 bases, leaving 4 bases of the junction unmatched. Germline-derived CDR1 and CDR2 are SGHVS and FNYEAQ. DNA for the CDR3: TGTGCCAGCAGCCCAGGGACAGTCTATAATTCACCCCTCCACTTT. Protein: CASSPGTVYNSPLHF.

In its sample, this clonotype was seen many times. In nucleotides, the CDR3 is TGTGCTGGGAGCACAGGGGGCTCTGGAAACACCATATATTTT. This translates into CAGSTGGSGNTIYF. The rearrangement links TRBV12-5 to TRBJ1-3; 8 positions agree with TRBD1. Germline V gives CDR1 LGHNT, CDR2 FRNRAP. The J segment lost 0 bases and the V segment lost 11 bases, leaving 6 bases of the junction unmatched. The CDR3 contains 14 residues.

The J gene is TRBJ2-4, the V gene TRBV11-2, with a possible D match to TRBD1 (5 bases). Trimming left V 4 bases short and J 7 bases short, with 8 bases between. Germline V gene lookup returns CDR1 SGHAT and CDR2 FQNNGV. The CDR3 consists of 12 residues. CDR3 DNA: TGTGCCAGCAGCTATAACAGGAACATTCAGTACTTC. Protein product: CASSYNRNIQYF.

This clonotype was counted at least ten times. This chain connects TRBV18 to TRBJ1-1; D gene unclear. Germline CDR1 KGHSH, CDR2 LQKENI. The V end lost 0 bases, the J end lost 0 bases, and 8 bases lay between the germline ends. The CDR3 extends over 15 amino acids. The CDR3 bases are TGTGCCAGCTCACCACCACGTTCTATGAACACTGAAGCTTTCTTT. This encodes CASSPPRSMNTEAFF.